The 8 T cell receptor beta chains reported below all come from one sample, sequenced in a study of identical twins. TCRdb passed the 5' RACE reads through MiXCR, listing each CDR3 protein once. The sample shows 1.5 million to 2 million distinct CDR3 sequences, around a third of them seen only once. The specimen sequenced was cord blood. The origin of the receptors is a newborn girl in good health.

This clonotype was counted only a few times. DNA for the CDR3: TGTGCCAGCAGCTCTCTCACCGGGAGAAACGCAGATACGCAGTATTTT. This gives the protein CASSSLTGRNADTQYF. The chain recombines TRBV28 with TRBJ2-3; possibly TRBD2 for D (6 bases). V lost 6 bases, J lost 4 bases, and 20 bases lay in between. Germline CDR1 reads MDHEN; CDR2 reads SYDVKM. The CDR3 spans 16 residues.

This sequence joins TRBV20-1 and TRBJ1-5, with 10 bases matching TRBD1. The trim removed 1 base at V and 6 bases at J, leaving 0 bases unmatched. Germline lookup yields CDR1 DFQATT and CDR2 SNEGSKA (reference sequence). There are 13 residues in the CDR3. CDR3: CSARGQGAQPQHF. For the CDR3, the DNA is TGCAGTGCTAGAGGACAGGGGGCTCAGCCCCAGCATTTT.

V usage is TRBV6-6 and J usage is TRBJ2-4, with TRBD1 identical over 8 bases. The J call is in doubt because the DNA end fits TRBJ2-7 better. Germline CDR1 reads MNHNY; CDR2 reads SVGAGI (reference sequence). The CDR3 loop spans 14 amino acids. CDR3 amino acids: CASSYDRGSYEQYF. CDR3 nucleotides: TGTGCCAGCAGTTACGACAGGGGCAGCTACGAGCAGTACTTC.

This clonotype was seen only a few times. This chain connects TRBV11-1 to TRBJ2-6; the match to TRBD2 covers 12 bases. The length of the CDR3 is 17 residues. Germline V CDR1 and CDR2: SGHAT, FQDESV (reference sequence). With 6 bases clipped from V and 0 bases from J, the junction kept 3 bases outside the gene matches. The CDR3 DNA follows: TGTGCCAGCAGTTTGGGACTAGCGGGCTCTGGGGCCAACGTCCTGACTTTC. Its translation: CASSLGLAGSGANVLTF.

In its sample, this clonotype was seen a few times. V and J are TRBV20-1 and TRBJ1-6, with 8 bases aligning to TRBD1. This CDR3 comprises 15 residues. V lost 3 bases to trimming and J lost 6 bases; unmatched junction nucleotides: 7. Germline CDR1 and CDR2: DFQATT and SNEGSKA (reference sequence). CDR3: CSARNGQGLNSPLHF. The DNA of the CDR3 is TGCAGTGCTAGGAATGGACAGGGACTTAATTCACCCCTCCACTTT.

This clonotype was seen a handful of times. This sequence joins TRBV24-1 and TRBJ2-7; TRBD1 matches at 10 bases. V gave up 8 bases and J gave up 7 bases; unmatched junction bases: 7. The CDR3 is made up of 13 amino acids. CDR1 and CDR2 (germline): KGHDR, SFDVKD. The CDR3 DNA sequence: TGTGCCACCATGGGACAGGGGTCCAATGAGCAGTACTTC. The encoded protein is CATMGQGSNEQYF.

CDR3 in amino acids: CSAPSRTVNYEQYF. The CDR3 DNA sequence: TGCAGTGCTCCCAGCCGGACAGTAAACTACGAGCAGTACTTC. The genes are TRBV20-1 and TRBJ2-7; TRBD1 is a possible D gene (6 bases). CDR1 and CDR2 (germline): DFQATT, SNEGSKA (reference sequence). This CDR3 spans 14 amino acids. Trimming removed 5 bases from V and 3 bases from J, with 17 bases in between.

This clonotype was seen a few times. The V call is TRBV3-1, the J call TRBJ2-7; 10 bases fit TRBD2. The trim removed 0 bases at V and 7 bases at J, leaving 9 bases unmatched. Germline CDR1 and CDR2: LGHDT and YNNKEL (reference sequence). CDR3 size: 16 residues. Written as DNA, the CDR3 is TGTGCCAGCAGCCAAGATTGGATTCCTAGCGGGAGTGAGCAGTACTTC. This gives the protein CASSQDWIPSGSEQYF.